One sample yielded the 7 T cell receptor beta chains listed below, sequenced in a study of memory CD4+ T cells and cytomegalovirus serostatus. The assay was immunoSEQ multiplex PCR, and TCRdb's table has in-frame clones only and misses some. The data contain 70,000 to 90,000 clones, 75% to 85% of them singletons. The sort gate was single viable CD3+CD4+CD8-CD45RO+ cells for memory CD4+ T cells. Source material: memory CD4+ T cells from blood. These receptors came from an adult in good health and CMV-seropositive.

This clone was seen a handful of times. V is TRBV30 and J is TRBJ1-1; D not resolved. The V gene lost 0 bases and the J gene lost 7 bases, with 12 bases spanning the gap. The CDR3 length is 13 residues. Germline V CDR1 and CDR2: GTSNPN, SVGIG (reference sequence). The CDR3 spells CAWSVKGTSEAFF. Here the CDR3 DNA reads TGTGCCTGGAGTGTAAAGGGTACGAGTGAAGCTTTCTTT.

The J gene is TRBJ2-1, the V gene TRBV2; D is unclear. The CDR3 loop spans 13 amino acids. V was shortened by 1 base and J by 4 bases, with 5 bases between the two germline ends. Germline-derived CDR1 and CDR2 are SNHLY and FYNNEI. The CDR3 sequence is CASSEESYNEQFF. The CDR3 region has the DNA TGTGCCAGCAGTGAAGAATCTTACAATGAGCAGTTCTTC.

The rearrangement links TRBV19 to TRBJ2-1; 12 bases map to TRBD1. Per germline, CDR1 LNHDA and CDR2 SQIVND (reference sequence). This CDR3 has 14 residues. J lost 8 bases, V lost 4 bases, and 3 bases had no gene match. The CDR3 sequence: CASSRGTGGYEQFF. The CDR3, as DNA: TGTGCCAGTAGTAGGGGGACAGGGGGCTATGAGCAGTTCTTC.

The CDR3 nucleotides are TGTGCCAGCAGCGTAGGTAGCCACAATGAGCAGTTCTTC. It encodes CASSVGSHNEQFF. V usage is TRBV9 and J usage is TRBJ2-1; D is ambiguous. CDR1 and CDR2 from the germline V gene are SGDLS and YYNGEE. The CDR3 covers 13 residues. Trimming took off 0 bases at V and 5 bases at J, with 6 bases between the two ends. Using reference TRBV9 and TRBJ2-1 for the parts outside the CDR3, the full variable domain is DSGVTQTPKHLITATGQRVTLRCSPRSGDLSVYWYQQSLDQGLQFLIQYYNGEERAKGNILERFSAQQFPDLHSELNLSSLELGDSALYFCASSVGSHNEQFFGPGTRLTVL.

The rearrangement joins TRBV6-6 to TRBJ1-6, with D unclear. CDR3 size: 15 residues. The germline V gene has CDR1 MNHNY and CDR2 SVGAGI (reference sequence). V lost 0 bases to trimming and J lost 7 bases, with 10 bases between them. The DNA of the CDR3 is TGTGCCAGCAGTTACTCCCCGGAGGGCAATTCACCCCTCCACTTT. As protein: CASSYSPEGNSPLHF.

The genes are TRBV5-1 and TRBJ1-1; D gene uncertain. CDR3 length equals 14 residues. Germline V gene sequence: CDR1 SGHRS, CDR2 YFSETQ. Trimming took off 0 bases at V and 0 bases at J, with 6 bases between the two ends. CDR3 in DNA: TGCGCCAGCAGCTTGGACGGAATGAACACTGAAGCTTTCTTT. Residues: CASSLDGMNTEAFF.

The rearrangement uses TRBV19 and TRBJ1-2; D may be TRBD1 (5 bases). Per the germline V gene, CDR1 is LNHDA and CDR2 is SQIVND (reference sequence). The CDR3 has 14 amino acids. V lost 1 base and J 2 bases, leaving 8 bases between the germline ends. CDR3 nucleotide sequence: TGTGCCAGTAGTATAGGCCCAGGGAACTATGGCTACACCTTC. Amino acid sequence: CASSIGPGNYGYTF. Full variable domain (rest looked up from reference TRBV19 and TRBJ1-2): DGGITQSPKYLFRKEGQNVTLSCEQNLNHDAMYWYRQDPGQGLRLIYYSQIVNDFQKGDIAEGYSVSREKKESFPLTVTSAQKNPTAFYLCASSIGPGNYGYTFGSGTRLTVV.